The 24 T cell receptor beta chains listed next were all sequenced from one sample in a study of spatial heterogeneity in lung cancer. TCRdb reanalysed the 5' RACE reads using MiXCR and keeps one entry per CDR3 protein. The sample holds hundreds of distinct CDR3 sequences, nearly 20% seen once. Time point described: sample taken at primary tumor resection. The study sequenced unsorted whole RNA from tumor, nontumor lung or frozen PBMC. The starting material was PBMCs, obtained at surgery. Source of these receptors: a male donor with early-stage non-small cell lung cancer.

In the case of this clonotype: This beta chain turned up in a library designed for alpha chains; as an off-target read, its abundance says little. The chain joins TRBV4-2 to TRBJ1-1, with D possibly matching TRBD1 (5 bases). The CDR3 is made up of 15 amino acids. The germline CDR1 and CDR2 sequences are LGHNA and YNFKEQ. Trimming pared 0 bases from V and 3 bases from J, leaving 11 bases between. The CDR3 nucleotides are TGTGCCAGCAGCCAAGATTGGGGGGGTGACACTGAAGCTTTCTTT. This encodes CASSQDWGGDTEAFF.

Points on this clonotype: Because this beta chain is a stray read in a library intended to capture alpha chains, its abundance should not be given much weight. CDR3 sequence: CASSQERKDRQYF. CDR3 nucleotides: TGCGCCAGCAGCCAAGAGAGAAAAGACAGGCAGTACTTC. V is TRBV4-3 and J is TRBJ2-4, with D possibly TRBD1 on 6 matching bases. Trimming shortened V by 0 bases and J by 13 bases, and 13 bases separated the two germline ends. Per the germline V gene, CDR1 is LGHNA and CDR2 is YSLEER. The CDR3 is 13 amino acids.

For this clonotype: It may be a read error: a sequence one base away is much more abundant. This beta chain is a stray sequence in a library constructed for alpha chains; its clone size is not meaningful. The chain links TRBV5-5 to TRBJ2-1, with a possible D match to TRBD2 (5 bases). The V end was cut by 6 bases, the J end by 9 bases, with 22 bases between. The CDR3 is made up of 15 amino acids. Per germline, CDR1 SGHKS and CDR2 YYEKEE (reference sequence). Here the CDR3 reads CASNSQDLSLGEQFF. CDR3 DNA: TGTGCCAGCAACAGCCAGGACTTATCCTTGGGTGAGCAGTTCTTC.

For this clonotype: The library was built for alpha chains, so this beta chain is an off-target read and its size means little. This chain connects TRBV7-2 to TRBJ1-1; 8 positions agree with TRBD1. Germline V gives CDR1 SGHTA, CDR2 FQGNSA. Losses at the gene ends were 5 bases for V and 5 bases for J; bases not matched to a gene: 10. CDR3 length: 15 residues. The DNA for the CDR3 is TGTGCCAGCAGCCTTTACGGACAGGGAGGGACTGAAGCTTTCTTT. It is translated as CASSLYGQGGTEAFF.

Turning to this clonotype: Because the library targeted alpha chains, this beta chain is an off-target read whose size means little. This chain uses TRBV20-1 with TRBJ2-5; 12 positions agree with TRBD2. The CDR3 runs to 16 residues. The V gene end was trimmed by 3 bases and the J gene end by 4 bases; junction bases not matched to a gene: 9. Germline CDR1 is DFQATT and CDR2 is SNEGSKA (reference sequence). CDR3 coding DNA: TGCAGTGCTAGCCCGACTAGCGGGGGAGGAAGAGAGACCCAGTACTTC. Its translation: CSASPTSGGGRETQYF.

This clonotype showed up just a few times. This beta chain is an off-target read within a library intended for alpha chains, so its frequency means little. The V and J genes are TRBV20-1 and TRBJ2-5, with 8 bases fitting TRBD2. Germline V lookup: CDR1 DFQATT, CDR2 SNEGSKA (reference sequence). The CDR3 runs to 14 residues. The J segment lost 1 base and the V segment lost 6 bases, leaving 7 bases of the junction unmatched. The CDR3 DNA reads TGCAGTGCCTATATAGCGGGGTCCCAAGAGACCCAGTACTTC. It encodes CSAYIAGSQETQYF.

As for this clonotype: This beta chain was picked up by a library intended for alpha chains and is off target, so its count carries little meaning. The chain carries TRBV27 and TRBJ2-3; D call uncertain. The CDR3 has 15 amino acids. The germline V gene has CDR1 MNHEY and CDR2 SMNVEV (reference sequence). With 0 bases removed from V and 5 bases from J, the gap between germline ends came to 12 bases. The CDR3 DNA reads as TGTGCCAGCAGTTTATCGTACGGCGGCCAAGATACGCAGTATTTT. It encodes CASSLSYGGQDTQYF.

With regard to this clonotype: Because the library targeted alpha chains, this beta chain is an off-target read whose size means little. The CDR3 DNA follows: TGTGCCAGCAGTACAGGGCTGAACACCGGGGAGCTGTTTTTT. This translates into CASSTGLNTGELFF. This chain links TRBV2 with TRBJ2-2; TRBD1 might be the D (6 bases). The germline V gene encodes CDR1 SNHLY and CDR2 FYNNEI. The CDR3 length is 14 residues. V lost 5 bases to trimming and J lost 1 base, with 8 bases between them.

A remark on this clonotype: Found in a library prepared for alpha chains, this beta chain is an off-target read, and its abundance has little meaning. The chain combines TRBV5-1 with TRBJ2-2, with TRBD1 matching 7 bases. The CDR3 spans 14 residues. V gave up 4 bases and J gave up 1 base; unmatched junction bases: 1. CDR1 and CDR2 from the germline V gene are SGHRS and YFSETQ. The CDR3 is CASSRDRNTGELFF. CDR3 nucleotide sequence: TGCGCCAGCAGCCGGGACAGGAACACCGGGGAGCTGTTTTTT.

With respect to this clonotype: With the library built for alpha chains, this beta chain is off target and its frequency is not meaningful. This chain connects TRBV10-3 to TRBJ2-1; D gene unclear. Per germline, CDR1 ENHRY and CDR2 SYGVKD. This CDR3 is built from 12 residues. Trimming left V 4 bases short and J 5 bases short, with 6 bases between. The CDR3 region is CAISASNNEQFF. In DNA, the CDR3 is TGTGCCATCAGTGCCTCGAACAATGAGCAGTTCTTC.

With regard to this clonotype: This beta chain was picked up by a library intended for alpha chains and is off target, so its count carries little meaning. This sequence joins TRBV5-1 and TRBJ2-1; D is uncertain. This CDR3 contains 11 residues. The germline V gene encodes CDR1 SGHRS and CDR2 YFSETQ. V lost 4 bases and J 6 bases, leaving 5 bases between the germline ends. The CDR3 nucleotides are TGCGCCAGCAGCCGATCCAATGAGCAGTTCTTC. Residues: CASSRSNEQFF.

About this clonotype itself: The size of this beta chain means little, since it is a stray read in a library made for alpha chains. This chain joins TRBV27 and TRBJ2-3; perhaps TRBD2 as D (7 bases). Trimming took 3 bases from V and 2 from J, leaving 18 bases between them. Per the germline V gene, CDR1 is MNHEY and CDR2 is SMNVEV (reference sequence). This CDR3 is 17 amino acids long. The CDR3 sequence: CASSFMAGRGDTDTQYF. CDR3 bases: TGTGCCAGCAGTTTTATGGCGGGGAGGGGGGACACAGATACGCAGTATTTT.

This clonotype has only one observation. Because the library targeted alpha chains, this beta chain is an off-target read whose size means little. The chain's CDR3 is CASEGTSSYNEQFF. The CDR3 nucleotides read TGTGCCAGCGAGGGGACTAGCTCCTACAATGAGCAGTTCTTC. This chain connects TRBV2 to TRBJ2-1; 8 positions agree with TRBD2. The germline CDR1 and CDR2 sequences are SNHLY and FYNNEI. The CDR3 contains 14 residues. Unmatched junction bases numbered 3, after V lost 8 bases and J lost 0 bases.

Notes on this clonotype: Because the library targeted alpha chains, this beta chain is an off-target read whose size means little. The chain recombines TRBV2 with TRBJ2-7; 11 nucleotides line up with TRBD2. The CDR3 has 14 amino acids. CDR1 and CDR2 from the germline V gene are SNHLY and FYNNEI. V was clipped by 7 bases and J by 2 bases; unmatched bases: 4. Written as DNA, the CDR3 is TGTGCCAGCAAACGACTAGCGGGGCCCTACGAGCAGTACTTC. It codes for CASKRLAGPYEQYF.

Sample share makes this clonotype medium-sized. This beta chain is an unintended read in a library built for alpha chains; its size means little. The rearrangement links TRBV6-5 to TRBJ2-7, with TRBD1 matching over 7 bases. With V trimmed by 6 bases and J by 6 bases, 11 bases remained unmatched. The CDR3 has 14 amino acids. CDR1 is MNHEY and CDR2 is SVGAGI in the germline V gene. This chain's CDR3 is CASRPLTGRIEQYF. The CDR3 DNA follows: TGTGCCAGCAGACCCCTGACAGGGCGGATCGAGCAGTACTTC.

With regard to this clonotype: Because the library targeted alpha chains, this beta chain is an off-target read whose size means little. The chain combines TRBV7-2 with TRBJ1-1; possible D gene TRBD1, 6 bases. Germline V CDR1 and CDR2: SGHTA, FQGNSA. This CDR3 region has 13 residues. V dropped 1 base and J dropped 6 bases, with 9 bases sitting between them. The DNA for the CDR3 is TGTGCCAGCAGCTTAGAGGAGGGGGCTGAAGCTTTCTTT. Its protein is CASSLEEGAEAFF.

For this clonotype: This beta chain slipped into a library made for alpha chains as a stray read, so its size is not meaningful. The V call is TRBV4-3, the J call TRBJ2-5; 9 bases are shared with TRBD1. Germline V gives CDR1 LGHNA, CDR2 YSLEER. The junction had 6 bases not matched to a gene; V was cut back by 0 bases and J by 7 bases. The CDR3 consists of 15 residues. CDR3 coding DNA: TGCGCCAGCAGCCAAGATTTGGGACAGGGCAGGACCCAGTACTTC. Translating gives CASSQDLGQGRTQYF.

This clonotype was seen more than once but under ten times. This beta chain slipped into a library made for alpha chains as a stray read, so its size is not meaningful. The J gene is TRBJ2-7, the V gene TRBV12-3 or TRBV12-4; D is unresolved. This CDR3 has 13 amino acids. Deletions cut 3 bases from V and 3 bases from J, with 9 bases between. CDR3 nucleotide sequence: TGTGCCAGCAGTTTGGTCGCTAGCTACGAGCAGTACTTC. Translation gives CASSLVASYEQYF.

Judged by abundance, this clonotype is large. Within a library made for alpha chains, this beta chain is off target, and its count is uninformative. This rearrangement joins TRBV7-9 to TRBJ2-1, with 11 bases fitting TRBD2. The CDR3 spans 15 residues. After removal of 5 bases from V and 5 bases from J, the junction contained 5 bases not matched to a gene. CDR1 SEHNR and CDR2 FQNEAQ come from the germline V gene (reference sequence). The CDR3 DNA reads as TGTGCCAGCAGCAAACTAGCGGGGGCCGACAATGAGCAGTTCTTC. It is translated as CASSKLAGADNEQFF.

For this clonotype: The size of this beta chain means little, since it is a stray read in a library made for alpha chains. CDR3 protein: CASSYYGNTIYF. CDR3 sequence (DNA): TGTGCCAGCAGTTACTATGGAAACACCATATATTTT. The V call is TRBV12-3 or TRBV12-4, the J call TRBJ1-3; no definite D call. The CDR3 spans 12 residues. With 4 bases removed from V and 3 bases from J, the gap between germline ends came to 4 bases.

Concerning this clonotype: Since it is a stray read in a library aimed at alpha chains, this beta chain has a size that is not meaningful. The rearrangement links TRBV4-3 to TRBJ2-1; perhaps TRBD2 as D (5 bases). V lost 3 bases, J lost 8 bases, and 17 bases lay in between. CDR1 and CDR2 from the germline V gene are LGHNA and YSLEER. The CDR3 runs to 15 residues. Here the CDR3 reads CASSHRLGSADEQFF. The DNA of the CDR3 is TGCGCCAGCAGCCACCGACTGGGTAGCGCGGATGAGCAGTTCTTC.

As to this clonotype: This beta chain came through as a stray read in a library set up for alpha chains, and its size says little. This chain links TRBV6-2 or TRBV6-3 with TRBJ2-7, with D possibly TRBD2 on 5 matching bases. The germline V and J ends were trimmed by 5 bases and 0 bases, with 14 bases remaining between them. The germline gives CDR1 MNHEY, CDR2 SVGEGT. CDR3 length: 15 amino acids. CDR3 amino acids: CASSVGWGASYEQYF. The CDR3, as DNA: TGTGCCAGCAGTGTGGGGTGGGGAGCCTCCTACGAGCAGTACTTC.

This clonotype was observed a few times. This beta chain appears as a stray read in a library generated for alpha chains; its size is not informative. V and J are TRBV5-1 and TRBJ2-1, with D perhaps matching TRBD2 (6 bases). The V and J ends lost 7 bases and 8 bases respectively, with 16 bases between them. The CDR3 spans 13 residues. Germline CDR1 is SGHRS and CDR2 is YFSETQ. The DNA for the CDR3 is TGCGCCAGCGCCGGGGAGACGGGGGATGAGCAGTTCTTC. It specifies CASAGETGDEQFF. The full variable domain, with the rest looked up from reference TRBV5-1 and TRBJ2-1, is KAGVTQTPRYLIKTRGQQVTLSCSPISGHRSVSWYQQTPGQGLQFLFEYFSETQRNKGNFPGRFSGRQFSNSRSEMNVSTLELGDSALYLCASAGETGDEQFFGPGTRLTVL.

This clonotype is large within its sample. In a library made to pick up alpha chains, this beta chain is a stray read with a size that means little. The chain has TRBV27 and TRBJ1-2; 7 bases line up with TRBD1. The CDR3 is made up of 16 amino acids. Germline V CDR1 and CDR2: MNHEY, SMNVEV (reference sequence). Trimming removed 5 bases from V and 2 bases from J; junction bases left unmatched: 11. CDR3 sequence: CASSQSDRVPNYGYTF. The CDR3 DNA reads TGTGCCAGCAGTCAGTCCGACAGGGTGCCGAACTATGGCTACACCTTC.